Listed here are 12 T cell receptor beta chains from one sample, sequenced in a study of cytomegalovirus exposure and HLA in healthy donors. A multiplex PCR was run with 60 Vbeta primers and 13 Jbeta primers. Some clones are missing from TCRdb's copy, which holds only in-frame ones; the method was immunoSEQ multiplex PCR. In the table there are about 190,000 clones, roughly 80% of which are singletons. The material sequenced was PBMCs. The receptors were gathered from a woman aged 45-60 years in good health and CMV-seropositive.

This clone was picked up a small number of times. V usage is TRBV7-3 and J usage is TRBJ1-2; 8 positions agree with TRBD1. V gave up 1 base and J gave up 8 bases; unmatched junction bases: 6. The CDR3 consists of 14 residues. Germline lookup yields CDR1 SGHTA and CDR2 FQGTGA. The CDR3 loop is CASSLNPGGVGYTF. In DNA form, the CDR3 reads TGTGCCAGCAGCTTAAATCCAGGGGGCGTAGGCTACACCTTC.

The V gene is TRBV20-1, the J gene TRBJ1-2; D uncertain. The CDR3 runs to 9 residues. Germline assignment: CDR1 DFQATT and CDR2 SNEGSKA (reference sequence). The CDR3 DNA sequence: TGCAGGACGGGTGATGGCTACACCTTC. This sequence encodes CRTGDGYTF.

V and J are TRBV18 and TRBJ2-2; D possibly corresponds to TRBD1 (6 bases). V lost 8 bases, J lost 1 base, and 8 bases lay in between. Germline assignment: CDR1 KGHSH and CDR2 LQKENI. This CDR3 is built from 13 residues. The CDR3 reads CASQGGNTGELFF. CDR3 in DNA: TGTGCCAGCCAAGGGGGGAACACCGGGGAGCTGTTTTTT.

This sequence joins TRBV4-3 and TRBJ2-1; D might be TRBD1 (5 bases). The germline V and J ends were trimmed by 4 bases and 7 bases, with 14 bases remaining between them. CDR1 and CDR2 from the germline V gene are LGHNA and YSLEER. CDR3 size: 14 residues. In nucleotides, the CDR3 is TGCGCCAGCAGCCCAGACGAGACAGAGAATGAGCAGTTCTTC. Translation: CASSPDETENEQFF.

This clone was observed a single time. The V call is TRBV7-2, the J call TRBJ2-7; 9 bases align to TRBD2. CDR3 length: 15 amino acids. Germline lookup yields CDR1 SGHTA and CDR2 FQGNSA. V shed 2 bases, J shed 2 bases, and the junction held 4 bases outside the gene matches. Written as DNA, the CDR3 is TGTGCCAGCAGCTTAAGTGCGGGGGGGCCCTACGAGCAGTACTTC. Protein product: CASSLSAGGPYEQYF.

The chain has TRBV5-1 and TRBJ2-1; no definite D call. CDR3 length: 12 amino acids. Germline assignment: CDR1 SGHRS and CDR2 YFSETQ. The germline V and J ends were trimmed by 0 bases and 5 bases, with 3 bases remaining between them. The CDR3, as DNA: TGCGCCAGCAGCTTGGGAGACAATGAGCAGTTCTTC. It translates to CASSLGDNEQFF.

The chain combines TRBV5-6 with TRBJ1-6; D is ambiguous. The CDR3 spans 15 residues. Deletions cut 6 bases from V and 4 bases from J, with 14 bases between. Germline assignment: CDR1 SGHDT and CDR2 YYEEEE. The CDR3 region has the DNA TGTGCCAGCACCCACCGGGGTTCGTATAATTCACCCCTCCACTTT. Protein product: CASTHRGSYNSPLHF.

The chain combines TRBV9 with TRBJ2-3; D remains ambiguous. The length of the CDR3 is 13 residues. V dropped 0 bases and J dropped 6 bases, with 8 bases sitting between them. Germline V gene data show CDR1 as SGDLS and CDR2 as YYNGEE. The CDR3 DNA reads TGTGCCAGCAGCGTAGCCCCCCCTGATACGCAGTATTTT. Translation gives CASSVAPPDTQYF.

The chain employs TRBV6-1 and TRBJ2-1; TRBD1 aligns across 10 bases. Germline CDR1 MNHNS, CDR2 SASEGT. The CDR3 contains 16 residues. The trim removed 4 bases at V and 2 bases at J, leaving 5 bases unmatched. CDR3 sequence reads: CASSAAGTGAYNEQFF. In DNA, the CDR3 is TGTGCCAGCAGTGCTGCCGGGACAGGGGCCTACAATGAGCAGTTCTTC.

Note on this clone: Other nucleotide sequences in the sample specify the same CDR3. This chain connects TRBV6-5 to TRBJ1-2; D is possibly TRBD1 (5 bases). Trimming took 2 bases from V and 4 from J, leaving 8 bases between them. Germline CDR1 is MNHEY and CDR2 is SVGAGI. The CDR3 extends over 13 amino acids. CDR3 sequence (DNA): TGTGCCAGCAGTTACGGGGGGAGCTATGGCTACACCTTC. Protein sequence: CASSYGGSYGYTF.

The chain joins TRBV6-5 to TRBJ2-7, with 9 bases that match TRBD1. The CDR3 consists of 13 residues. Germline V lookup: CDR1 MNHEY, CDR2 SVGAGI. V shed 6 bases, J shed 0 bases, and the junction held 0 bases outside the gene matches. CDR3 in amino acids: CASRTGGSYEQYF. In DNA, the CDR3 is TGTGCCAGCAGGACAGGGGGCTCCTACGAGCAGTACTTC.

The chain employs TRBV9 and TRBJ2-2; 10 bases fit TRBD2. Germline V lookup: CDR1 SGDLS, CDR2 YYNGEE. V was clipped by 4 bases and J by 8 bases; unmatched bases: 5. This CDR3 is built from 14 residues. Here the CDR3 reads CASSPTSGVGELFF. CDR3 DNA sequence: TGTGCCAGCAGCCCTACTAGCGGGGTTGGGGAGCTGTTTTTT.